A single sample is the source of the 28 T cell receptor beta chains below, sequenced in a study of graft-versus-host responses after intestinal transplantation. These TCRs are of unknown antigen specificity. Here immunoSEQ multiplex PCR was the method, and the copy in TCRdb shows in-frame clones only, minus some. The sample yields some 23,000 clones, 82% seen once. Specimen: unstimulated CD8+ T cells sorted from spleen or lymph node cells, collected before transplant. Receptors were obtained from a human donor who was the organ donor for an intestinal transplant.

CDR3 sequence reads: CASSPDLNRGETQYF. DNA of the CDR3: TGTGCCAGCAGCCCAGACTTGAACAGGGGGGAGACCCAGTACTTC. The chain links TRBV14 to TRBJ2-5, with 8 bases lining up with TRBD1. With V trimmed by 4 bases and J by 5 bases, 9 bases remained unmatched. CDR3 length: 15 amino acids. Per germline, CDR1 SGHDN and CDR2 FVKESK.

This rearrangement joins TRBV19 to TRBJ2-7; no firm D call. The CDR3 covers 15 residues. The V end lost 2 bases, the J end lost 3 bases, and 14 bases lay between the germline ends. The germline V gene encodes CDR1 LNHDA and CDR2 SQIVND (reference sequence). CDR3 region: CASSISPGRVYEQYF. In DNA form, the CDR3 reads TGTGCCAGTAGTATATCCCCAGGCAGAGTCTACGAGCAGTACTTC. Together with reference TRBV19 and TRBJ2-7, the CDR3 gives the full variable domain: DGGITQSPKYLFRKEGQNVTLSCEQNLNHDAMYWYRQDPGQGLRLIYYSQIVNDFQKGDIAEGYSVSREKKESFPLTVTSAQKNPTAFYLCASSISPGRVYEQYFGPGTRLTVT.

The chain combines TRBV11-2 with TRBJ1-2; D gene ambiguous. CDR3 length: 13 amino acids. V was trimmed by 4 bases and J by 4 bases, leaving 10 bases between them. Germline V gene sequence: CDR1 SGHAT, CDR2 FQNNGV. The CDR3 here is CASSSLQFYGYTF. CDR3 nucleotides: TGTGCCAGCAGCTCCTTACAGTTCTATGGCTACACCTTC. Drawing the rest from reference TRBV11-2 and TRBJ1-2, the complete variable domain is EAGVAQSPRYKIIEKRQSVAFWCNPISGHATLYWYQQILGQGPKLLIQFQNNGVVDDSQLPKDRFSAERLKGVDSTLKIQPAKLEDSAVYLCASSSLQFYGYTFGSGTRLTVV.

The chain employs TRBV9 and TRBJ2-7; 9 bases fit TRBD2. This CDR3 is 13 amino acids long. Trimming removed 3 bases from V and 2 bases from J; junction bases left unmatched: 0. Germline CDR1 is SGDLS and CDR2 is YYNGEE. In DNA, the CDR3 is TGTGCCAGCAGCGGGACTAGCGCCTACGAGCAGTACTTC. Residues: CASSGTSAYEQYF.

The V gene is TRBV30, the J gene TRBJ1-1; TRBD1 matches 11 bases. V dropped 6 bases and J dropped 7; count of bases not matched to a gene: 13. This CDR3 is 15 amino acids long. From germline, CDR1 is GTSNPN and CDR2 SVGIG (reference sequence). The CDR3: CACEGDRGDRFEAFF. Here the CDR3 DNA reads TGTGCCTGCGAGGGGGACAGGGGGGACCGGTTTGAAGCTTTCTTT.

This chain connects TRBV11-2 to TRBJ2-7; D possibly corresponds to TRBD1 (6 bases). V lost 6 bases and J 4 bases, leaving 10 bases between the germline ends. Germline CDR1 and CDR2: SGHAT and FQNNGV. The CDR3 consists of 12 residues. The DNA of the CDR3 is TGTGCCAGCAGTCCCACAGGGTACGAGCAGTACTTC. It is translated as CASSPTGYEQYF.

The chain is built from TRBV7-2 and TRBJ1-1, with a weak D call TRBD1 (5 bases). Germline values: CDR1 SGHTA, CDR2 FQGNSA. Trimming took 0 bases from V and 4 from J, leaving 6 bases between them. CDR3 size: 13 residues. The CDR3 spells CASSLARATEAFF. The CDR3 DNA reads TGTGCCAGCAGCTTAGCCAGGGCCACTGAAGCTTTCTTT.

The rearrangement links TRBV19 to TRBJ2-1; D gene unclear. Trimming took 1 base from V and 7 from J, leaving 14 bases between them. The CDR3 totals 15 residues. Germline V lookup: CDR1 LNHDA, CDR2 SQIVND (reference sequence). The CDR3 region is CASSIGGSLSNEQFF. The CDR3 DNA reads as TGTGCCAGTAGTATAGGGGGTAGTTTATCGAATGAGCAGTTCTTC. Full variable domain (outside the CDR3, taken from reference TRBV19 and TRBJ2-1): DGGITQSPKYLFRKEGQNVTLSCEQNLNHDAMYWYRQDPGQGLRLIYYSQIVNDFQKGDIAEGYSVSREKKESFPLTVTSAQKNPTAFYLCASSIGGSLSNEQFFGPGTRLTVL.

The chain links TRBV12-5 to TRBJ1-2; 8 bases line up with TRBD1. CDR1 is LGHNT and CDR2 is FRNRAP in the germline V gene. This CDR3 is built from 15 residues. V lost 0 bases, J lost 6 bases, and 6 bases stayed unmatched. The CDR3 DNA reads TGTGCTAGTGGTTTGGTTTTTGGGGACAGGAATGGCTACACCTTC. This encodes CASGLVFGDRNGYTF.

The chain recombines TRBV27 with TRBJ2-3; D not resolved. Germline CDR1 is MNHEY and CDR2 is SMNVEV (reference sequence). There are 14 residues in the CDR3. V was cut by 3 bases and J by 5 bases, with 12 bases left in between. Here the CDR3 reads CASSLSDLRDTQYF. For the CDR3, the DNA is TGTGCCAGCAGTTTGTCGGACCTCCGAGATACGCAGTATTTT.

The rearrangement links TRBV5-6 to TRBJ1-1; a possible D gene is TRBD1 (6 bases). With 3 bases removed from V and 1 base from J, the gap between germline ends came to 16 bases. This CDR3 comprises 16 residues. Germline V gene lookup returns CDR1 SGHDT and CDR2 YYEEEE. Here the CDR3 reads CASSSLGQSWNTEAFF. DNA of the CDR3: TGTGCCAGCAGCTCCCTAGGACAGTCCTGGAACACTGAAGCTTTCTTT.

The genes are TRBV14 and TRBJ2-7; 8 bases agree with TRBD2. Germline V gene data show CDR1 as SGHDN and CDR2 as FVKESK. Trimming removed 1 base from V and 5 bases from J; junction bases left unmatched: 7. This CDR3 has 15 residues. The CDR3 bases are TGTGCCAGCAGCCAAGGGGCCGGGAGGGCCCACGAGCAGTACTTC. Its protein is CASSQGAGRAHEQYF.

The chain recombines TRBV27 with TRBJ1-5, with 7 bases matching TRBD1. Germline lookup yields CDR1 MNHEY and CDR2 SMNVEV (reference sequence). The J segment lost 4 bases and the V segment lost 6 bases, leaving 0 bases of the junction unmatched. There are 12 residues in the CDR3. DNA of the CDR3: TGTGCCAGCAGGACAGGGAATCAGCCCCAGCATTTT. It specifies CASRTGNQPQHF.

This rearrangement joins TRBV7-6 to TRBJ2-2, with 9 bases lining up with TRBD2. The germline V gene has CDR1 SGHVS and CDR2 FNYEAQ. V shed 6 bases, J shed 6 bases, and the junction held 8 bases outside the gene matches. There are 15 residues in the CDR3. The CDR3 loop reads CASSYGTSWSGELFF. In DNA, the CDR3 is TGTGCCAGCAGTTACGGGACTAGCTGGTCCGGGGAGCTGTTTTTT.

This chain uses TRBV4-3 with TRBJ2-3; TRBD1 might be the D (5 bases). V gave up 0 bases and J gave up 3 bases, with 13 bases separating them. The CDR3 spans 16 residues. Germline lookup yields CDR1 LGHNA and CDR2 YSLEER. The CDR3: CASSQDGRGNTDTQYF. In DNA, the CDR3 is TGCGCCAGCAGCCAAGATGGAAGGGGAAATACAGATACGCAGTATTTT.

The V gene is TRBV5-5, the J gene TRBJ2-2; 10 bases are shared with TRBD1. The germline CDR1 and CDR2 sequences are SGHKS and YYEKEE (reference sequence). The trim removed 1 base at V and 4 bases at J, leaving 7 bases unmatched. This CDR3 has 17 residues. For the CDR3, the DNA is TGTGCCAGCAGCTTGTTCGGACAGGGGGAACTCACCGGGGAGCTGTTTTTT. Residues: CASSLFGQGELTGELFF.

Note on this clone: The germline gene is not matched at one end of the junction; a read error may be the cause. The chain is built from TRBV5-6 and TRBJ2-7; D uncertain. The CDR3 is made up of 13 amino acids. Germline V CDR1 and CDR2: SGHDT, YYEEEE. Here the CDR3 DNA reads TGTGCCAGCAGCTTGGGTAGCTCCAACGAGCAGTACTTC. It translates to CASSLGSSNEQYF.

The DNA for the CDR3 is TGTGCCAGCAGCTCGGGACAGGGGGCGCCCGGGTATGGCTACACCTTC. Protein product: CASSSGQGAPGYGYTF. This rearrangement joins TRBV7-2 to TRBJ1-2; 12 bases fit TRBD1. The V and J ends lost 4 bases and 5 bases, in that order; junction bases with no gene match: 8. The CDR3 has 16 amino acids. Germline V gene data show CDR1 as SGHTA and CDR2 as FQGNSA.

The rearrangement links TRBV21-1 to TRBJ2-5; the table names TRBD1, a call not compared with the DNA. TRBV21-1 is flagged as a pseudogene. The CDR3 runs 18 residues. For the CDR3, the DNA is TGTGCCAGCAGCAAAGTTACGCCTGACAGGAGCACTCAAGAGACCCAGTACTTC. Translated, it gives CASSKVTPDRSTQETQYF.

This chain links TRBV7-8 with TRBJ2-3, with unresolved D. This CDR3 has 16 residues. Trimming removed 7 bases at V and 0 bases at J, with 17 bases between. The germline V gene encodes CDR1 SGHVS and CDR2 FQNEAQ. In nucleotides, the CDR3 is TGTGCCAGCACGGCCCTTTCGGATTATAGCACAGATACGCAGTATTTT. Protein product: CASTALSDYSTDTQYF.

The chain has TRBV18 and TRBJ2-1; 10 bases match TRBD2. The CDR3 extends over 20 amino acids. Trimming took 8 bases from V and 0 from J; bases not matched to a gene: 19. Germline-derived CDR1 and CDR2 are KGHSH and LQKENI. The CDR3, as DNA: TGTGCCAGCGCAGCCCGGGGGACTAGCGAGAAACCCTTCTCCTACAATGAGCAGTTCTTC. This translates into CASAARGTSEKPFSYNEQFF.

This chain links TRBV6-1 with TRBJ2-5; D is tentatively TRBD1 or TRBD2 (5 bases each). V lost 6 bases and J lost 5, with 16 bases in between. The CDR3 has 14 residues. CDR1 and CDR2 from the germline V gene are MNHNS and SASEGT. The CDR3 is CASREDLGTETQYF. CDR3 coding DNA: TGTGCCAGCAGGGAGGACTTAGGGACGGAGACCCAGTACTTC.

The gene calls are TRBV14 and TRBJ1-1; D is undetermined. This CDR3 contains 12 residues. Trimming removed 6 bases from V and 5 bases from J, with 10 bases in between. Germline CDR1 and CDR2: SGHDN and FVKESK. This chain's CDR3 is CASSPTGTEAFF. Here the CDR3 DNA reads TGTGCCAGCAGTCCGACGGGGACTGAAGCTTTCTTT.

The table lists this clone with a few counts. This chain links TRBV6-5 with TRBJ2-1, with 12 bases lining up with TRBD2. Trimming cost V 7 bases and J 4 bases; bases outside gene matches: 5. This CDR3 is 15 amino acids long. CDR1 and CDR2 (germline): MNHEY, SVGAGI. The CDR3 region is CASNLAGGPYNEQFF. DNA of the CDR3: TGTGCCAGCAACCTAGCGGGAGGGCCATACAATGAGCAGTTCTTC.

The rearrangement joins TRBV13 to TRBJ2-5; D is possibly TRBD1 or TRBD2 (5 bases each). CDR3 length equals 15 residues. Trimming pared 5 bases from V and 5 bases from J, leaving 18 bases between. CDR1 is PRHDT and CDR2 is FYEKMQ in the germline V gene (reference sequence). As DNA, the CDR3 is TGTGCCAGCAGCCTGGCCGGGACGTGGGGGGAGACCCAGTACTTC. This gives the protein CASSLAGTWGETQYF.

V is TRBV2 and J is TRBJ2-7; 8 bases are shared with TRBD2. There are 16 residues in the CDR3. V was pared by 0 bases and J by 2 bases, with 6 bases of the junction left unmatched. Germline-derived CDR1 and CDR2 are SNHLY and FYNNEI. CDR3: CASSEAYPAGAYEQYF. CDR3 in DNA: TGTGCCAGCAGTGAAGCCTATCCAGCGGGAGCCTACGAGCAGTACTTC.

V usage is TRBV19 and J usage is TRBJ1-2; D remains unclear. Trimming cost V 3 bases and J 4 bases, with 9 bases left between them. CDR3 length equals 13 residues. Germline V gives CDR1 LNHDA, CDR2 SQIVND (reference sequence). The CDR3 DNA is TGTGCCAGTAGTATGAGGACCGGCTATGGCTACACCTTC. Its protein product is CASSMRTGYGYTF.

The rearrangement uses TRBV11-3 and TRBJ1-2; 8 positions agree with TRBD1. CDR3 size: 17 residues. Trimming took 5 bases from V and 3 from J; bases not matched to a gene: 14. Germline CDR1 and CDR2: SGHNT and YENEEA. CDR3 amino acids: CASSGMGQAAGDYGYTF. Here the CDR3 DNA reads TGTGCCAGCAGCGGGATGGGACAGGCAGCCGGGGACTATGGCTACACCTTC.